These 7 T cell receptor beta chains were all obtained from the same sample, sequenced in a study of shared clonotypes between healthy human individuals. TCRdb's copy holds only in-frame clones and misses some; the assay was immunoSEQ multiplex PCR. The sample has 80,000 to 100,000 clones; 68% are singletons. The source material was memory CD8+ T cells sorted from blood. Sample subset: CD45RO+ cells pooled with CCR7-negative TemRA cells. These receptor sequences come from a young man in good health.

This clone appeared a few times. The rearrangement uses TRBV2 and TRBJ2-2; D is ambiguous. The ends were cut back, 8 bases at V and 0 bases at J, with 7 bases in the middle. This CDR3 contains 13 residues. Per germline, CDR1 SNHLY and CDR2 FYNNEI. CDR3: CASGPPNTGELFF. CDR3 bases: TGTGCCAGCGGCCCACCGAACACCGGGGAGCTGTTTTTT.

This clone has at least ten counts. The rearrangement uses TRBV2 and TRBJ2-1; D is undetermined. Trimming pared 7 bases from V and 9 bases from J, leaving 16 bases between. CDR1 and CDR2 (germline): SNHLY, FYNNEI. This CDR3 is 13 amino acids long. CDR3 in amino acids: CASIGNSYVEQFF. DNA for the CDR3: TGTGCCAGCATCGGTAACAGCTATGTTGAGCAGTTCTTC. Complete variable domain (other parts from reference TRBV2 and TRBJ2-1): EPEVTQTPSHQVTQMGQEVILRCVPISNHLYFYWYRQILGQKVEFLVSFYNNEISEKSEIFDDQFSVERPDGSNFTLKIRSTKLEDSAMYFCASIGNSYVEQFFGPGTRLTVL.

The rearrangement uses TRBV19 and TRBJ2-7; D is unresolved. The germline V gene encodes CDR1 LNHDA and CDR2 SQIVND (reference sequence). CDR3 length: 14 amino acids. Trimming cost V 3 bases and J 7 bases, with 16 bases left between them. The CDR3 DNA is TGTGCCAGTAGTATCGTTGATCCAGATGGAGAGCAGTACTTC. This translates into CASSIVDPDGEQYF.

The chain links TRBV28 to TRBJ2-3; TRBD1 matches 7 bases. The germline V gene has CDR1 MDHEN and CDR2 SYDVKM. Trimming took 5 bases from V and 0 from J; bases not matched to a gene: 5. This CDR3 has 15 residues. CDR3 coding DNA: TGTGCCAGCAGTCACGACAGGGTTAGCACAGATACGCAGTATTTT. Protein: CASSHDRVSTDTQYF.

The DNA for the CDR3 is TGTGCCAGCAGTCCCCGTTTTGTTAACTATGGCTACACCTTC. It specifies CASSPRFVNYGYTF. This chain links TRBV28 with TRBJ1-2; D not certain. V lost 5 bases to trimming and J lost 1 base, with 11 bases between them. Germline assignment: CDR1 MDHEN and CDR2 SYDVKM. The CDR3 has 14 amino acids.

CDR3 protein: CASSLGGGQHYEQYF. In DNA form, the CDR3 reads TGCGCCAGCAGCTTGGGAGGGGGACAACACTACGAGCAGTACTTC. V usage is TRBV4-1 and J usage is TRBJ2-7, with a tentative D call TRBD2 (7 bases). Germline CDR1 MGHRA, CDR2 YSYEKL. CDR3 length: 15 residues. The V and J ends lost 5 bases and 3 bases respectively, with 17 bases between them.

The chain links TRBV7-2 to TRBJ2-5; either TRBD1 or TRBD2 may supply D (6 bases each). Germline CDR1 and CDR2: SGHTA and FQGNSA. The CDR3 runs 14 residues. V lost 5 bases and J lost 2, with 12 bases in between. CDR3 sequence: CASSRGTFQETQYF. In DNA form, the CDR3 reads TGTGCCAGCAGCCGCGGGACATTTCAAGAGACCCAGTACTTC.